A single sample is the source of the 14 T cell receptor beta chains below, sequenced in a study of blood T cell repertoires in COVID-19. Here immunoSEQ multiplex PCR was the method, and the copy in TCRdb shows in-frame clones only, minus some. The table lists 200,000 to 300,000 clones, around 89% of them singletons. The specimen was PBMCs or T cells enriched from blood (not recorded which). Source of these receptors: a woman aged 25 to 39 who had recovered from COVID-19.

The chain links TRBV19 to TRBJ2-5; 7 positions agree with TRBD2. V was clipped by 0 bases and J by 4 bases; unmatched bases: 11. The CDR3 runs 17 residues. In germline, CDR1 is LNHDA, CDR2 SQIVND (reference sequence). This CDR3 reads CASSIDRRGSGRETQYF. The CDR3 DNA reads TGTGCCAGTAGTATAGATCGTCGCGGGAGTGGGCGAGAGACCCAGTACTTC.

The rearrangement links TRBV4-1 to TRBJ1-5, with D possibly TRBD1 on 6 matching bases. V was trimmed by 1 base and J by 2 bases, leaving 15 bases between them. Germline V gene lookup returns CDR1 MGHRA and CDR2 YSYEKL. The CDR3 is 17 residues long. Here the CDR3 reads CASSQGSGGHGNQPQHF. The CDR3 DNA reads TGCGCCAGCAGCCAAGGGTCGGGGGGCCATGGCAATCAGCCCCAGCATTTT.

In nucleotides, the CDR3 is TGTGCCTGGAGTGTAGAGGGGGCCGGGGAAAAACTGTTTTTT. Translated, it gives CAWSVEGAGEKLFF. This rearrangement joins TRBV30 to TRBJ1-4; 7 bases fit TRBD1. Germline V gives CDR1 GTSNPN, CDR2 SVGIG (reference sequence). J lost 8 bases, V lost 0 bases, and 6 bases had no gene match. The CDR3 is made up of 14 amino acids. The full variable domain, with the rest looked up from reference TRBV30 and TRBJ1-4, is SQTIHQWPATLVQPVGSPLSLECTVEGTSNPNLYWYRQAAGRGLQLLFYSVGIGQISSEVPQNLSASRPQDRQFILSSKKLLLSDSGFYLCAWSVEGAGEKLFFGSGTQLSVL.

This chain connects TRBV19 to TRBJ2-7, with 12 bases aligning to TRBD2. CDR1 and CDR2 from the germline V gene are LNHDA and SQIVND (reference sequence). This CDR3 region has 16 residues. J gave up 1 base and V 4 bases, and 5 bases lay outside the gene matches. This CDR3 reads CASSTAGTSGSYEQYF. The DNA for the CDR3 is TGTGCCAGTAGTACCGCCGGGACTAGCGGGTCCTACGAGCAGTACTTC. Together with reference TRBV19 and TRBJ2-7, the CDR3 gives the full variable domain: DGGITQSPKYLFRKEGQNVTLSCEQNLNHDAMYWYRQDPGQGLRLIYYSQIVNDFQKGDIAEGYSVSREKKESFPLTVTSAQKNPTAFYLCASSTAGTSGSYEQYFGPGTRLTVT.

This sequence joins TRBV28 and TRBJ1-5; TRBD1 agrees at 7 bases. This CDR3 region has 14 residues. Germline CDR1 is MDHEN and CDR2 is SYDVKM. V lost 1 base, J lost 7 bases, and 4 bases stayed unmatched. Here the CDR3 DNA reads TGTGCCAGCAGTTTATTAGGGGGCGGACAGCCCCAGCATTTT. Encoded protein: CASSLLGGGQPQHF.

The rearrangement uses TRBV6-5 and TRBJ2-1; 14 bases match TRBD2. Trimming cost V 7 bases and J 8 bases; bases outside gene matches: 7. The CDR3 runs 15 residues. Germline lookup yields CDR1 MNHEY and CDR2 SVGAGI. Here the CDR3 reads CASKIGTSGRHEQFF. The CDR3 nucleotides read TGTGCCAGCAAGATCGGGACTAGCGGGAGACATGAGCAGTTCTTC.

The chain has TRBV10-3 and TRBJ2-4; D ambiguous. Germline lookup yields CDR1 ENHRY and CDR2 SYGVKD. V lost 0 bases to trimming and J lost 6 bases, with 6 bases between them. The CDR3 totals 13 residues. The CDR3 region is CAISESPVNIQYF. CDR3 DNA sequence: TGTGCCATCAGTGAGTCTCCTGTAAACATTCAGTACTTC.

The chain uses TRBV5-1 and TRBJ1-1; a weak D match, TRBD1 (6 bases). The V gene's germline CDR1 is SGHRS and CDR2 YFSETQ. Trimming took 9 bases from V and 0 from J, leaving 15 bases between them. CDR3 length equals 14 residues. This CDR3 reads CATTLTGLNTEAFF. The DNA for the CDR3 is TGCGCCACCACCTTGACAGGTTTGAACACTGAAGCTTTCTTT.

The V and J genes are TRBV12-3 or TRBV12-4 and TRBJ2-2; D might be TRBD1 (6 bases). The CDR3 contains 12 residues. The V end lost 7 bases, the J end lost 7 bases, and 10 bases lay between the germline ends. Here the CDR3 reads CASTKGGGELFF. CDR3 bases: TGTGCCAGCACTAAAGGGGGCGGGGAGCTGTTTTTT.

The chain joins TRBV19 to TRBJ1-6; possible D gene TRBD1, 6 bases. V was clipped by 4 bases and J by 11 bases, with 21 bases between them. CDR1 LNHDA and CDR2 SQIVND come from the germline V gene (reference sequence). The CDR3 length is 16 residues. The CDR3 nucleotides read TGTGCCAGTAGTAATCAACTGACAGGCGCTGCGGCACCCCTCCACTTT. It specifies CASSNQLTGAAAPLHF.

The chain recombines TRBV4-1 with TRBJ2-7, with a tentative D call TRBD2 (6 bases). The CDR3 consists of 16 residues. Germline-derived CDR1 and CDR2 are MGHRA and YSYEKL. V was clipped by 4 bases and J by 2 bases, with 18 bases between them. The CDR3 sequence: CASSPDSGGGPYEQYF. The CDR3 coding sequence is TGCGCCAGCAGCCCAGACTCCGGGGGAGGCCCCTACGAGCAGTACTTC.

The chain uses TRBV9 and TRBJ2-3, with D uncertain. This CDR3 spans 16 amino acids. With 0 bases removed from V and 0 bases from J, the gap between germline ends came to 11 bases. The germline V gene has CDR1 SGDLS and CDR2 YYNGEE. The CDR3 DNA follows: TGTGCCAGCAGCGTAGCTTACGCAGTGAGCACAGATACGCAGTATTTT. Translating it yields CASSVAYAVSTDTQYF.

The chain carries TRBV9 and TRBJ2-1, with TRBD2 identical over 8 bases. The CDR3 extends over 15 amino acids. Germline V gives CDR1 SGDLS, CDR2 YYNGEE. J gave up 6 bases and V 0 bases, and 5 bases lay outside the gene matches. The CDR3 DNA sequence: TGTGCCAGCAGCGTAGGCGGGAGGTTATTCAATGAGCAGTTCTTC. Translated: CASSVGGRLFNEQFF. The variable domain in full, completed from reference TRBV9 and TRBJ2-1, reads DSGVTQTPKHLITATGQRVTLRCSPRSGDLSVYWYQQSLDQGLQFLIQYYNGEERAKGNILERFSAQQFPDLHSELNLSSLELGDSALYFCASSVGGRLFNEQFFGPGTRLTVL.

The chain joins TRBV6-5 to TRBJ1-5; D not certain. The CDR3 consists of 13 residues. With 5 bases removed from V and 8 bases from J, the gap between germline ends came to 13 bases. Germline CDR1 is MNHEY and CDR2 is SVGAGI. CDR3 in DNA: TGTGCCAGCAGTCTTCGGGGAACGGAGCCCCAGCATTTT. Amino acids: CASSLRGTEPQHF.